These T cell receptor beta chains were read from a single sample in a study of blood T cell repertoires in COVID-19. Assay used: immunoSEQ multiplex PCR; TCRdb lists only in-frame clones, some missing. This table holds 35,000 to 40,000 clones, about 84% found once. Input material: peripheral blood. These receptors came from an elderly man with active or convalescent COVID-19. Both conserved end residues are part of each CDR3. The order of the fields is J gene, clone size, D gene, V gene, CDR3 protein, CDR3 DNA. A D gene is named only where the DNA matches it firmly. The size field is filled for only some rows; it gives once, few, many or a size class.

j_call: TRBJ1-1
clone_size: .
d_call: .
v_call: TRBV7-2
cdr3_aa: CASSPRQDTEAFF
cdr3_nt: TGTGCCAGCAGCCCCCGACAGGACACTGAAGCTTTCTTT

j_call: TRBJ2-1
clone_size: .
d_call: TRBD1
v_call: TRBV11-3
cdr3_aa: CASRTGDRYYNEQFF
cdr3_nt: TGTGCCAGCAGGACAGGGGACAGATACTACAATGAGCAGTTCTTC

j_call: TRBJ2-3
clone_size: .
d_call: TRBD1
v_call: TRBV24-1
cdr3_aa: CATSPGQGARTDTQYF
cdr3_nt: TGTGCCACCAGTCCGGGACAGGGGGCTCGCACAGATACGCAGTATTTT

j_call: TRBJ1-4
clone_size: .
d_call: .
v_call: TRBV23-1
cdr3_aa: CASSQSRPRRANEKLFF
cdr3_nt: TGCGCCAGCAGTCAATCTCGGCCCCGGAGGGCTAATGAAAAACTGTTTTTT

j_call: TRBJ2-5
clone_size: .
d_call: TRBD2
v_call: TRBV11-2
cdr3_aa: CASSLLAGLSQETQYF
cdr3_nt: TGTGCCAGCAGCTTACTAGCGGGATTATCTCAAGAGACCCAGTACTTC

j_call: TRBJ2-7
clone_size: .
d_call: TRBD1
v_call: TRBV7-2
cdr3_aa: CASSQDRGPNEQYF
cdr3_nt: TGTGCCAGCAGCCAGGACAGGGGGCCGAACGAGCAGTACTTC

j_call: TRBJ2-1
clone_size: .
d_call: TRBD1
v_call: TRBV7-2
cdr3_aa: CASSFRGLIYNEQFF
cdr3_nt: TGTGCCAGCAGCTTCAGGGGGCTCATTTACAATGAGCAGTTCTTC

j_call: TRBJ1-2
clone_size: .
d_call: TRBD1
v_call: TRBV19
cdr3_aa: CATRSGTGVYGYTF
cdr3_nt: TGTGCCACCAGATCCGGGACAGGGGTATATGGCTACACCTTC

j_call: TRBJ1-2
clone_size: .
d_call: .
v_call: TRBV9
cdr3_aa: CASSVGANYGYTF
cdr3_nt: TGTGCCAGCAGCGTAGGAGCTAACTATGGCTACACCTTC

j_call: TRBJ2-1
clone_size: .
d_call: .
v_call: TRBV30
cdr3_aa: CAWSARQEQFF
cdr3_nt: TGTGCCTGGAGTGCCCGACAGGAGCAGTTCTTC

j_call: TRBJ1-2
clone_size: .
d_call: TRBD1
v_call: TRBV13
cdr3_aa: CASSHDRGQGYTF
cdr3_nt: TGTGCCAGCAGTCACGACAGGGGGCAAGGCTACACCTTC

j_call: TRBJ2-1
clone_size: .
d_call: TRBD2
v_call: TRBV11-2
cdr3_aa: CASSLVGLAGVRRVNEQFF
cdr3_nt: TGTGCCAGCAGCTTAGTGGGACTAGCGGGGGTAAGGCGGGTCAATGAGCAGTTCTTC

j_call: TRBJ1-4
clone_size: .
d_call: .
v_call: TRBV14
cdr3_aa: CASSSRGPKEKLFF
cdr3_nt: TGTGCCAGCAGCTCCAGGGGACCTAAAGAAAAACTGTTTTTT

j_call: TRBJ2-1
clone_size: .
d_call: .
v_call: TRBV5-4
cdr3_aa: CASSWGPGEGYNEQFF
cdr3_nt: TGTGCCAGCAGCTGGGGCCCAGGGGAGGGTTACAATGAGCAGTTCTTC

j_call: TRBJ2-5
clone_size: .
d_call: TRBD2
v_call: TRBV7-2
cdr3_aa: CASSFGQRGLIMETQYF
cdr3_nt: TGTGCCAGCAGCTTTGGGCAGCGGGGGTTGATTATGGAGACCCAGTACTTC

j_call: TRBJ1-4
clone_size: .
d_call: TRBD1
v_call: TRBV29-1
cdr3_aa: CSVGDRGYEKLFF
cdr3_nt: TGCAGCGTTGGGGACAGGGGGTACGAAAAACTGTTTTTT

j_call: TRBJ2-3
clone_size: .
d_call: .
v_call: TRBV3-1/TRBV3-2
cdr3_aa: CASSLASIVSTDTQYF
cdr3_nt: TGTGCCAGCAGCCTCGCAAGTATAGTTAGCACAGATACGCAGTATTTT

j_call: TRBJ1-1
clone_size: .
d_call: TRBD1
v_call: TRBV29-1
cdr3_aa: CSVAPQGLGTEAFF
cdr3_nt: TGCAGCGTTGCACCACAGGGGTTAGGGACTGAAGCTTTCTTT

j_call: TRBJ1-2
clone_size: once
d_call: TRBD1
v_call: TRBV29-1
cdr3_aa: CSVEIRGRGGYGYTF
cdr3_nt: TGCAGCGTCGAGATCAGGGGGCGGGGTGGGTATGGCTACACCTTC

j_call: TRBJ2-7
clone_size: .
d_call: TRBD1
v_call: TRBV18
cdr3_aa: CASSHPTDRSYEQYF
cdr3_nt: TGTGCCAGCTCACACCCGACGGACAGGTCCTACGAGCAGTACTTC

j_call: TRBJ2-3
clone_size: .
d_call: .
v_call: TRBV5-6
cdr3_aa: CASSIGVTQYF
cdr3_nt: TGTGCCAGCAGCATAGGAGTTACGCAGTATTTT

j_call: TRBJ2-3
clone_size: .
d_call: TRBD2
v_call: TRBV19
cdr3_aa: CASSPALAAGTDTQYF
cdr3_nt: TGTGCCAGTAGTCCAGCACTAGCGGCGGGCACAGATACGCAGTATTTT

j_call: TRBJ2-3
clone_size: .
d_call: TRBD2
v_call: TRBV6-2/TRBV6-3
cdr3_aa: CASSRAGGHADTQYF
cdr3_nt: TGTGCCAGCAGCAGAGCGGGGGGCCATGCAGATACGCAGTATTTT

j_call: TRBJ2-2
clone_size: .
d_call: .
v_call: TRBV9
cdr3_aa: CASSVMVTGTLLTGELFF
cdr3_nt: TGTGCCAGCAGCGTGATGGTAACGGGGACATTGCTCACCGGGGAGCTGTTTTTT

j_call: TRBJ2-4
clone_size: .
d_call: .
v_call: TRBV5-4
cdr3_aa: CASSSERGGDLAKNIQYF
cdr3_nt: TGTGCCAGCAGTTCGGAGAGAGGAGGGGATTTAGCCAAAAACATTCAGTACTTC

j_call: TRBJ2-5
clone_size: .
d_call: TRBD1
v_call: TRBV18
cdr3_aa: CASSRDSQETQYF
cdr3_nt: TGTGCCAGCTCACGGGACAGCCAAGAGACCCAGTACTTC

j_call: TRBJ2-2
clone_size: .
d_call: TRBD2
v_call: TRBV19
cdr3_aa: CASSKRTSGANTGELFF
cdr3_nt: TGTGCCAGTAGTAAGAGGACTAGCGGGGCGAACACCGGGGAGCTGTTTTTT

j_call: TRBJ2-6
clone_size: .
d_call: .
v_call: TRBV11-3
cdr3_aa: CASSLGPGKGSGANVLTF
cdr3_nt: TGTGCCAGCAGCTTAGGCCCGGGGAAAGGCTCTGGGGCCAACGTCCTGACTTTC

j_call: TRBJ1-5
clone_size: few
d_call: TRBD1
v_call: TRBV6-6
cdr3_aa: CASSRSRDRGISTYQPQHF
cdr3_nt: TGTGCCAGCAGTCGTTCCCGGGACAGGGGGATCTCAACCTATCAGCCCCAGCATTTT

j_call: TRBJ2-7
clone_size: .
d_call: TRBD2
v_call: TRBV4-3
cdr3_aa: CASSQSSGGRYEQYF
cdr3_nt: TGCGCCAGCAGCCAATCTAGCGGGGGACGCTACGAGCAGTACTTC